These 30 T cell receptor beta chains originate from one sample sequenced in a study of T cell repertoires in cytomegalovirus infection. Antigen specificity for these receptors is unknown. One entry per CDR3 protein results from TCRdb running MiXCR on the reads. The sample has hundreds of thousands of distinct CDR3 sequences; roughly 30% are singletons. This material consisted of cultured PBMCs, taken from culture after CMV antigen stimulation. All receptors come from a human donor in good health (CMV status not recorded). Some clones in this sample may be carry-over from other donors' samples.

A few counts support this clonotype. The chain couples TRBV18 to TRBJ1-1; maybe TRBD1 (5 bases). Germline V gene sequence: CDR1 KGHSH, CDR2 LQKENI. Trimming took off 3 bases at V and 8 bases at J, with 16 bases between the two ends. The CDR3 is made up of 14 amino acids. The CDR3 bases are TGTGCCAGCTCACCCCGGGGCCTCTCGGACGAAGCTTTCTTT. This encodes CASSPRGLSDEAFF. The complete variable domain, with remaining parts taken from reference TRBV18 and TRBJ1-1, reads NAGVMQNPRHLVRRRGQEARLRCSPMKGHSHVYWYRQLPEEGLKFMVYLQKENIIDESGMPKERFSAEFPKEGPSILRIQQVVRGDSAAYFCASSPRGLSDEAFFGQGTRLTVV.

This clonotype was recorded a few times. The genes are TRBV28 and TRBJ1-1; the D gene is possibly TRBD1 (6 bases). Trimming took 5 bases from V and 4 from J, leaving 20 bases between them. Germline CDR1 and CDR2: MDHEN and SYDVKM. The CDR3 covers 16 residues. The CDR3 region has the DNA TGTGCCAGCAGTCCCGAGGGAACAGGGTCCGGCACTGAAGCTTTCTTT. As protein: CASSPEGTGSGTEAFF.

A note on this clonotype: Mismatch with germline at one junction end may stem from a read error. The rearrangement joins TRBV2 to TRBJ2-7; D not resolved. CDR1 is SNHLY, CDR2 FYNNEI, per germline. This CDR3 has 12 residues. The CDR3 DNA sequence: TGTGCCAGCAGTGAAGCGCGATGGCAGCTTGACTTC. It encodes CASSEARWQLDF.

The J gene is TRBJ2-2, the V gene TRBV7-2, with D perhaps assigned TRBD1 or TRBD2 (5 bases each). The V gene's germline CDR1 is SGHTA and CDR2 FQGNSA. The ends were cut back, 3 bases at V and 0 bases at J, with 8 bases in the middle. This CDR3 comprises 15 residues. CDR3 bases: TGTGCCAGCAGCTTGGGACCAACGAACACCGGGGAGCTGTTTTTT. Its protein product is CASSLGPTNTGELFF.

There are many counts of this clonotype. This CDR3 is CASSVGHNTEAFF. The CDR3 DNA is TGTGCCAGCAGCGTCGGACACAACACTGAAGCTTTCTTT. The chain carries TRBV7-2 and TRBJ1-1, with D perhaps TRBD1 (5 bases). V was clipped by 5 bases and J by 2 bases, with 9 bases between them. The CDR3 contains 13 residues. Germline V gives CDR1 SGHTA, CDR2 FQGNSA.

The V call is TRBV7-2, the J call TRBJ2-4; D could derive from TRBD1 or TRBD2 (7 bases each). This CDR3 is 15 amino acids long. V lost 5 bases and J lost 5, with 16 bases in between. In germline, CDR1 is SGHTA, CDR2 FQGNSA. The chain's CDR3 is CASSIRGLAENIQYF. The CDR3, as DNA: TGTGCCAGCAGCATAAGGGGGCTAGCGGAAAACATTCAGTACTTC.

The J gene is TRBJ2-1, the V gene TRBV7-6; TRBD2 aligns across 11 bases. CDR3 size: 16 residues. The ends lost 4 bases at V and 2 bases at J; junction bases unmatched: 4. Germline CDR1 is SGHVS and CDR2 is FNYEAQ. DNA of the CDR3: TGTGCCAGCAGCTCATCTAGCGGGAGGCCCTACAATGAGCAGTTCTTC. As protein: CASSSSSGRPYNEQFF.

V and J are TRBV5-1 and TRBJ2-3; D not certain. Germline lookup yields CDR1 SGHRS and CDR2 YFSETQ. V was shortened by 3 bases and J by 1 base, with 12 bases between the two germline ends. This CDR3 has 15 residues. The CDR3 reads CASSSPERGTDTQYF. The DNA of the CDR3 is TGCGCCAGCAGCTCCCCGGAAAGGGGCACAGATACGCAGTATTTT.

The CDR3 DNA follows: TGTGCCAGCAACCGGGCAAATCAGCCCCAGCATTTT. Protein sequence: CASNRANQPQHF. This rearrangement joins TRBV12-3 or TRBV12-4 to TRBJ1-5; unclear D gene. The V and J ends lost 7 bases and 4 bases respectively, with 8 bases between them. The CDR3 has 12 amino acids.

J is TRBJ2-5 and V is TRBV11-2; D may be TRBD2 (5 bases). In germline, CDR1 is SGHAT, CDR2 FQNNGV. The length of the CDR3 is 14 residues. V was trimmed by 5 bases and J by 7 bases, leaving 17 bases between them. The chain's CDR3 is CASSPSRLEGTQYF. CDR3 in DNA: TGTGCCAGCAGCCCCTCCAGGCTTGAGGGGACCCAGTACTTC.

This clonotype was counted only a few times. The chain uses TRBV12-3 or TRBV12-4 and TRBJ2-1; D is uncertain. The length of the CDR3 is 15 residues. With 6 bases removed from V and 6 bases from J, the gap between germline ends came to 18 bases. The CDR3 loop is CASSVGLGQLNEQFF. CDR3 sequence (DNA): TGTGCCAGCAGCGTAGGGTTGGGCCAGCTCAATGAGCAGTTCTTC.

This clonotype was found a few times. The chain carries TRBV4-3 and TRBJ1-2; D gene ambiguous. Germline values: CDR1 LGHNA, CDR2 YSLEER. This CDR3 is built from 14 residues. Between the trimmed V and J ends, which lost 2 bases and 6 bases, there was a span of 13 bases. For the CDR3, the DNA is TGCGCCAGCAGCCAAAGACGAGGATCCCATGGCTACACCTTC. This codes for CASSQRRGSHGYTF.

The chain employs TRBV7-9 and TRBJ2-1; 11 nucleotides match TRBD2. The J segment lost 5 bases and the V segment lost 6 bases, leaving 9 bases of the junction unmatched. Germline V gene sequence: CDR1 SEHNR, CDR2 FQNEAQ (reference sequence). The CDR3 has 16 amino acids. CDR3 nucleotide sequence: TGTGCCAGCAGTTTTCCGACTAGCGGGGTCCACAATGAGCAGTTCTTC. It yields the protein CASSFPTSGVHNEQFF.

This clonotype was recorded at least ten times. The chain joins TRBV19 to TRBJ1-3; no firm D call. The CDR3 is made up of 13 amino acids. V lost 6 bases and J lost 4, with 10 bases in between. Germline loops: CDR1 LNHDA, CDR2 SQIVND (reference sequence). CDR3 sequence (DNA): TGTGCCAGTAGCCTCTTGGGAGGAAACACCATATATTTT. Translation gives CASSLLGGNTIYF.

The J gene is TRBJ2-1, the V gene TRBV6-8; D perhaps matches TRBD2 (5 bases). CDR1 is MNHGY, CDR2 SAAAGT, per germline. V was cut by 4 bases and J by 0 bases, with 10 bases left in between. The CDR3 is 15 residues long. Here the CDR3 reads CASSLRVSSYNEQFF. The CDR3 DNA is TGTGCCAGCAGTTTGCGGGTGAGCTCCTACAATGAGCAGTTCTTC.

V is TRBV7-6 and J is TRBJ1-5; unclear D gene. This CDR3 spans 16 amino acids. Germline loops: CDR1 SGHVS, CDR2 FNYEAQ. V lost 5 bases and J 0 bases, leaving 14 bases between the germline ends. As DNA, the CDR3 is TGTGCCAGCAGCGGATCCGCCTACCATAGCAATCAGCCCCAGCATTTT. It is translated as CASSGSAYHSNQPQHF.

The DNA of the CDR3 is TGTGCCAGTACGCTAGCGGGAGGGTACACCGGGGAGCTGTTTTTT. It translates to CASTLAGGYTGELFF. The genes are TRBV12-3 or TRBV12-4 and TRBJ2-2; 12 nucleotides match TRBD2. This CDR3 has 15 amino acids. Trimming took 9 bases from V and 3 from J; bases not matched to a gene: 5.

This clonotype was picked up a small number of times. The chain combines TRBV6-6 with TRBJ2-7, with TRBD1 identical over 9 bases. Germline V gene sequence: CDR1 MNHNY, CDR2 SVGAGI (reference sequence). V lost 7 bases and J lost 2; bases outside the gene matches: 6. The CDR3 length is 14 residues. In DNA, the CDR3 is TGTGCCAGCAAAGGGACAGGGCAGACCTACGAGCAGTACTTC. It specifies CASKGTGQTYEQYF.

V and J are TRBV10-3 and TRBJ1-1; possibly TRBD1 for D (6 bases). V was shortened by 7 bases and J by 4 bases, with 13 bases between the two germline ends. The CDR3 is 13 amino acids. Germline V lookup: CDR1 ENHRY, CDR2 SYGVKD. The CDR3 here is CAIKGEGVTEAFF. Here the CDR3 DNA reads TGTGCCATCAAGGGGGAGGGGGTCACTGAAGCTTTCTTT.

The chain joins TRBV11-1 to TRBJ1-2; no definite D call. Germline V gene sequence: CDR1 SGHAT, CDR2 FQDESV (reference sequence). The CDR3 runs to 13 residues. V gave up 4 bases and J gave up 4 bases, with 10 bases separating them. The CDR3 coding sequence is TGTGCCAGCAGCTCGAGTCTGAGCTATGGCTACACCTTC. This translates into CASSSSLSYGYTF.

This rearrangement joins TRBV20-1 to TRBJ2-5; D not resolved. V was trimmed by 0 bases and J by 1 base, leaving 9 bases between them. Germline CDR1 reads DFQATT; CDR2 reads SNEGSKA (reference sequence). This CDR3 is built from 14 residues. The CDR3 bases are TGCAGTGCTAGAGATCAACCAGGCCAAGAGACCCAGTACTTC. It translates to CSARDQPGQETQYF.

V and J are TRBV5-1 and TRBJ2-5; D remains ambiguous. CDR1 and CDR2 (germline): SGHRS, YFSETQ. This CDR3 is built from 15 residues. V lost 4 bases to trimming and J lost 0 bases, with 13 bases between them. Here the CDR3 reads CASSQQLGYQETQYF. DNA of the CDR3: TGCGCCAGCAGCCAACAGTTAGGGTACCAAGAGACCCAGTACTTC.

This clonotype was detected ten times or more. The chain employs TRBV7-2 and TRBJ2-3; 10 bases are shared with TRBD1. The germline gives CDR1 SGHTA, CDR2 FQGNSA. The CDR3 extends over 16 amino acids. Trimming removed 5 bases from V and 3 bases from J; junction bases left unmatched: 8. The CDR3 sequence is CASSTPGQGRTDTQYF. CDR3 bases: TGTGCCAGCAGCACCCCGGGACAGGGGAGGACAGATACGCAGTATTTT.

This chain connects TRBV6-1 to TRBJ2-7, with a weak D call TRBD2 (6 bases). Germline CDR1 MNHNS, CDR2 SASEGT. The CDR3 loop spans 18 amino acids. The V gene lost 6 bases and the J gene lost 3 bases, with 27 bases spanning the gap. This CDR3 reads CASRQGGAKDYYLYEQYF. CDR3 bases: TGTGCCAGCAGGCAGGGAGGCGCTAAGGACTACTACCTCTACGAGCAGTACTTC.

There are many counts of this clonotype. V gene TRBV7-8 combines with J gene TRBJ1-6; D ambiguous. This CDR3 is 13 amino acids long. Germline CDR1 and CDR2: SGHVS and FQNEAQ. The germline V and J ends were trimmed by 5 bases and 8 bases, with 10 bases remaining between them. CDR3 nucleotide sequence: TGTGCCAGCAGCCTGGGGTCCGATTCACCCCTCCACTTT. Translating it yields CASSLGSDSPLHF.

The CDR3 protein is CASSISRWGTGTPRGNTIYF. CDR3 in DNA: TGTGCCAGTAGTATATCCCGCTGGGGGACCGGGACCCCTCGCGGAAACACCATATATTTT. The rearrangement uses TRBV19 and TRBJ1-3, with D possibly TRBD1 on 5 matching bases. Germline CDR1 is LNHDA and CDR2 is SQIVND (reference sequence). With 2 bases removed from V and 4 bases from J, the gap between germline ends came to 27 bases. The CDR3 totals 20 residues.

CDR3: CASRIDTPYEQYF. CDR3 DNA: TGTGCCAGCAGGATCGACACGCCCTACGAGCAGTACTTC. This rearrangement joins TRBV6-2 or TRBV6-3 to TRBJ2-7, with D unclear. Germline CDR1 reads MNHEY; CDR2 reads SVGEGT. Trimming left V 6 bases short and J 2 bases short, with 11 bases between. CDR3 size: 13 residues.

This clonotype appeared a few times. This rearrangement joins TRBV7-2 to TRBJ2-7, with 7 bases aligning to TRBD1. Germline-derived CDR1 and CDR2 are SGHTA and FQGNSA. The CDR3 extends over 16 amino acids. The V gene end was trimmed by 0 bases and the J gene end by 0 bases; junction bases not matched to a gene: 5. The DNA for the CDR3 is TGTGCCAGCAGCTTAGCCGGGACAGAATTCTCCTACGAGCAGTACTTC. Translation: CASSLAGTEFSYEQYF.

Many counts were recorded for this clonotype. The rearrangement uses TRBV7-2 and TRBJ2-1; 10 bases align to TRBD2. This CDR3 contains 16 residues. The germline gives CDR1 SGHTA, CDR2 FQGNSA. With 1 base clipped from V and 7 bases from J, the junction kept 7 bases outside the gene matches. As DNA, the CDR3 is TGTGCCAGCAGCTTAGTGCCTAGCGGGAGAGAGAATGAGCAGTTCTTC. Protein product: CASSLVPSGRENEQFF.

This rearrangement joins TRBV27 to TRBJ1-5; D gene unclear. Germline CDR1 reads MNHEY; CDR2 reads SMNVEV (reference sequence). This CDR3 contains 15 residues. V was cut by 3 bases and J by 0 bases, with 9 bases left in between. CDR3 coding DNA: TGTGCCAGCAGTTTTTCTAGGTATAGCAATCAGCCCCAGCATTTT. Protein product: CASSFSRYSNQPQHF.